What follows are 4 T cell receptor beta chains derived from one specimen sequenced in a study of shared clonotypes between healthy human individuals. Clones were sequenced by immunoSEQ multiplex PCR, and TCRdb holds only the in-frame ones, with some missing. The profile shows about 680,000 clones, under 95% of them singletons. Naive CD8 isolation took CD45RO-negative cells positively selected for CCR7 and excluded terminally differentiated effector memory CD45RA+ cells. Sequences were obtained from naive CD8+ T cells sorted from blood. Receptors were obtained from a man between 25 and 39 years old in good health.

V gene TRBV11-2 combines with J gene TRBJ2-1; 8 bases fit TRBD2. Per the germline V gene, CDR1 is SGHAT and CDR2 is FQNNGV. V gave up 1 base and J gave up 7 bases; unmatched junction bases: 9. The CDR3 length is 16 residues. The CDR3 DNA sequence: TGTGCCAGCAGCTTAGGTGGCGGGAGGAGTCGGAATGAGCAGTTCTTC. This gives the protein CASSLGGGRSRNEQFF.

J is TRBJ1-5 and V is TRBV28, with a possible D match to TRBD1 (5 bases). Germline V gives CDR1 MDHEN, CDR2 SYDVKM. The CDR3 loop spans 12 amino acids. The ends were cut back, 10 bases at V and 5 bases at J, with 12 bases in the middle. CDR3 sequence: CANGEGDQPQHF. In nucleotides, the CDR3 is TGTGCCAACGGGGAAGGGGATCAGCCCCAGCATTTT.

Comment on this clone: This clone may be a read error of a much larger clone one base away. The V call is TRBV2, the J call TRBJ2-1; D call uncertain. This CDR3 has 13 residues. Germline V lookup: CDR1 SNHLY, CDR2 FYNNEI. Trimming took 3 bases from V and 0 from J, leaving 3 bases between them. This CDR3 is CASSETSYNEQFF. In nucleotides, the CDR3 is TGTGCCAGCAGTGAGACCTCCTACAATGAGCAGTTCTTC.

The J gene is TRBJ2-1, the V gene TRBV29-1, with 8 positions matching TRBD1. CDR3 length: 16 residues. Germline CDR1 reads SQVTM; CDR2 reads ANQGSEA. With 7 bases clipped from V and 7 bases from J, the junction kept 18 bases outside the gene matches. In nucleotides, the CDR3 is TGCAGCGGAACACGACAGGGGAGGATAATATTGAATGAGCAGTTCTTC. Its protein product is CSGTRQGRIILNEQFF.